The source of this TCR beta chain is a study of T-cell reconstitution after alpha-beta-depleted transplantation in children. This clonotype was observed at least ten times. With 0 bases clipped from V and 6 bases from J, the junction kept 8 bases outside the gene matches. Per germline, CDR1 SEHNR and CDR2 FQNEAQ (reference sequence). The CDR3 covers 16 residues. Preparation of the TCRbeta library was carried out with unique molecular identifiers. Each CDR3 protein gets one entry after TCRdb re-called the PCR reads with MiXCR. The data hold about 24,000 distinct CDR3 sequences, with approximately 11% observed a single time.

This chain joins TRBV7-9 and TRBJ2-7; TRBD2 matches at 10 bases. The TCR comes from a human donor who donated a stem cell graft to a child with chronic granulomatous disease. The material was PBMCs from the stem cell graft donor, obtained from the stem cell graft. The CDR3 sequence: CASSLARASGSREQYF. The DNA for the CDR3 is TGTGCCAGCAGCTTAGCGCGGGCTAGCGGGAGTCGCGAGCAGTACTTC.